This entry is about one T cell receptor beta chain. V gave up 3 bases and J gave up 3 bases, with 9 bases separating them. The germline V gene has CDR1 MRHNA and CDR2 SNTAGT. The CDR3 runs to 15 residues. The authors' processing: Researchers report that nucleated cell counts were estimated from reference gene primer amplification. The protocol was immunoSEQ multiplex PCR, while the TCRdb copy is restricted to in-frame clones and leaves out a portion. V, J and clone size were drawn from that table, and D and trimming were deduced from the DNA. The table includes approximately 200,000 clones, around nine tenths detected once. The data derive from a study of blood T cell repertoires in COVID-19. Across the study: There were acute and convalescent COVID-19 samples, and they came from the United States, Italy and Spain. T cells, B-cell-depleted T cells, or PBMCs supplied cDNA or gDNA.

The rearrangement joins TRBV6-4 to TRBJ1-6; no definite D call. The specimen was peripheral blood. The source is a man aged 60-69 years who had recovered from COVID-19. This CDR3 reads CASSEHGLYNSPLHF. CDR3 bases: TGTGCCAGCAGTGAACATGGACTCTATAATTCACCCCTCCACTTT.